Following are 32 T cell receptor beta chains from one sample sequenced in a study of CDR3 diversity in severe acne. TCRdb reprocessed the PCR reads via MiXCR and lists one record per CDR3 protein. In the table there are approximately 90,000 distinct CDR3 sequences, around half of which are singletons. Source material: blood. These receptors were obtained from a male donor in good health, serving as a control.

This clonotype was found once. The chain employs TRBV9 and TRBJ1-6, with 8 bases identical to TRBD1. The V gene end was trimmed by 4 bases and the J gene end by 11 bases; junction bases not matched to a gene: 11. Germline CDR1 reads SGDLS; CDR2 reads YYNGEE. This CDR3 is 15 amino acids long. CDR3 sequence (DNA): TGTGCCAGCAGCTTCGGACAGGGTGGTGGTCCACCCCTCCACTTT. Translation: CASSFGQGGGPPLHF. The full variable domain, completed using reference TRBV9 and TRBJ1-6, is DSGVTQTPKHLITATGQRVTLRCSPRSGDLSVYWYQQSLDQGLQFLIQYYNGEERAKGNILERFSAQQFPDLHSELNLSSLELGDSALYFCASSFGQGGGPPLHFGNGTRLTVT.

The CDR3 spells CASSHRRDRNTDTQYF. The CDR3 DNA sequence: TGTGCCAGCAGCCATCGTCGGGACAGGAACACAGATACGCAGTATTTT. This chain joins TRBV3-1 and TRBJ2-3; TRBD1 aligns across 8 bases. Germline trimming cut 3 bases from V and 2 bases from J; bases unmatched to any gene: 7. Germline CDR1 LGHDT, CDR2 YNNKEL (reference sequence). The CDR3 consists of 16 residues.

This clonotype was seen a handful of times. The rearrangement uses TRBV2 and TRBJ2-7; 10 positions match TRBD1. V dropped 0 bases and J dropped 2; count of bases not matched to a gene: 4. The CDR3 runs 16 residues. CDR1 is SNHLY, CDR2 FYNNEI, per germline. The CDR3 nucleotides are TGTGCCAGCAGTGAAGCGACCGGGACAGGGGCCTACGAGCAGTACTTC. Translating it yields CASSEATGTGAYEQYF.

The chain combines TRBV7-3 with TRBJ2-1, with 8 nucleotides matching TRBD2. There are 13 residues in the CDR3. Trimming at V came to 8 bases and at J to 6 bases, leaving 6 bases not matched to a gene. Germline values: CDR1 SGHTA, CDR2 FQGTGA. The CDR3 loop is CASAGGAANEQFF. The CDR3 DNA reads as TGTGCCAGCGCCGGGGGGGCTGCCAATGAGCAGTTCTTC.

In its sample, this clonotype is medium-sized (0.01 to 0.1%). The chain couples TRBV29-1 to TRBJ2-1; the D is unclear. The CDR3 spans 12 residues. Germline CDR1 is SQVTM and CDR2 is ANQGSEA. V dropped 4 bases and J dropped 2 bases, with 6 bases sitting between them. CDR3 amino acids: CSVATPYNEQFF. Written as DNA, the CDR3 is TGCAGCGTTGCAACGCCCTACAATGAGCAGTTCTTC.

This chain joins TRBV6-5 and TRBJ2-7; D is ambiguous. V lost 0 bases, J lost 2 bases, and 11 bases lay in between. This CDR3 has 15 amino acids. In germline, CDR1 is MNHEY, CDR2 SVGAGI. This chain's CDR3 is CASSYSSGLPYEQYF. The CDR3 DNA sequence: TGTGCCAGCAGTTACTCATCCGGTCTCCCCTACGAGCAGTACTTC.

This clonotype was found a few times. This chain links TRBV10-1 with TRBJ1-1; no definite D call. Between the trimmed V and J ends, which lost 8 bases and 7 bases, there was a span of 14 bases. CDR3 length: 12 residues. Germline V gene lookup returns CDR1 WNHNN and CDR2 SYGVQD (reference sequence). The CDR3 loop reads CASPLPMGEAFF. The DNA for the CDR3 is TGCGCCAGCCCACTCCCGATGGGTGAAGCTTTCTTT.

This clonotype was seen many times. This chain joins TRBV7-2 and TRBJ2-1; D may be TRBD2 (6 bases). This CDR3 is 17 amino acids long. The germline CDR1 and CDR2 sequences are SGHTA and FQGNSA. Trimming pared 2 bases from V and 16 bases from J, leaving 30 bases between. The CDR3 region is CASSLIGTLGVGSGPFF. CDR3 DNA sequence: TGTGCCAGCAGCTTAATTGGGACCCTGGGCGTTGGTAGCGGTCCCTTCTTC.

This clonotype was counted only a few times. The chain uses TRBV24-1 and TRBJ1-2; possible D gene TRBD1, 5 bases. CDR1 and CDR2 from the germline V gene are KGHDR and SFDVKD. Trimming stripped 2 bases from V and 7 bases from J, with 22 bases between. This CDR3 spans 17 amino acids. CDR3 nucleotide sequence: TGTGCCACCAGTGATTCGGGGCGCCCCCACCAACTTAGTGGCTACACCTTC. Protein product: CATSDSGRPHQLSGYTF.

This chain joins TRBV9 and TRBJ2-2; D is undetermined. The V and J ends lost 7 bases and 13 bases respectively, with 14 bases between them. The CDR3 spans 11 residues. CDR1 is SGDLS and CDR2 is YYNGEE in the germline V gene. The CDR3 loop reads CASPNFWGLFF. CDR3 coding DNA: TGTGCCAGCCCAAACTTTTGGGGGCTGTTTTTT.

This clonotype appeared a few times. The V call is TRBV27, the J call TRBJ1-6, with D possibly TRBD1 on 6 matching bases. This CDR3 is 16 amino acids long. Trimming pared 0 bases from V and 10 bases from J, leaving 16 bases between. Germline values: CDR1 MNHEY, CDR2 SMNVEV (reference sequence). The DNA for the CDR3 is TGTGCCAGCAGTTTATCCGGGGGCCTGCTGGGCTCACCCCTCCACTTT. The encoded protein is CASSLSGGLLGSPLHF.

In this sample, this clonotype turned up once. Because it lacks the conserved phenylalanine or tryptophan at the end, this CDR3 is likely a read error. The chain combines TRBV9 with TRBJ2-1; D is unclear. Germline assignment: CDR1 SGDLS and CDR2 YYNGEE. V was trimmed by 3 bases and J by 6 bases, leaving 10 bases between them. CDR3 length: 13 amino acids. Here the CDR3 DNA reads TGTGCCAGCAGCGCTCCCCCGTCCAATGAGCAGTTCCTC. Residues: CASSAPPSNEQFL.

This clonotype was observed many times. The chain joins TRBV5-6 to TRBJ2-6; D might be TRBD1 (6 bases). Per germline, CDR1 SGHDT and CDR2 YYEEEE. The V and J ends lost 6 bases and 0 bases respectively, with 16 bases between them. The CDR3 loop spans 17 amino acids. The CDR3 sequence is CASTKLGHRSGANVLTF. CDR3 nucleotide sequence: TGTGCCAGCACTAAACTGGGACACCGCTCTGGGGCCAACGTCCTGACTTTC.

The V gene is TRBV6-2 or TRBV6-3, the J gene TRBJ2-3; D remains unclear. Trimming took 2 bases from V and 6 from J, leaving 12 bases between them. The germline CDR1 and CDR2 sequences are MNHEY and SVGEGT. The CDR3 has 14 amino acids. The CDR3: CASSYAGYADTQYF. In DNA form, the CDR3 reads TGTGCCAGCAGTTACGCTGGATATGCGGATACGCAGTATTTT.

This clonotype is labeled as medium-sized. V and J are TRBV7-3 and TRBJ2-1; the match to TRBD2 covers 7 bases. The CDR3 totals 15 residues. With 5 bases clipped from V and 3 bases from J, the junction kept 7 bases outside the gene matches. CDR1 is SGHTA and CDR2 is FQGTGA in the germline V gene. The CDR3 region is CASSVSSGVYNEQFF. The CDR3 DNA reads TGTGCCAGCAGCGTATCTAGCGGAGTCTACAATGAGCAGTTCTTC.

This clonotype turned up a few times. Without the conserved terminal phenylalanine or tryptophan, this CDR3 likely stems from a read error. This sequence joins TRBV4-1 and TRBJ1-1, with a possible D match to TRBD1 (5 bases). Germline CDR1 MGHRA, CDR2 YSYEKL. Trimming took 3 bases from V and 2 from J, leaving 7 bases between them. The CDR3 is made up of 13 amino acids. CDR3 coding DNA: TGCGCCAGCAGCCAGGGGGTAAACACTGAAGCTTTCCTT. Translation: CASSQGVNTEAFL.

J is TRBJ1-4 and V is TRBV4-3; the match to TRBD1 covers 7 bases. CDR3 length: 16 amino acids. V lost 6 bases to trimming and J lost 6 bases; unmatched junction nucleotides: 13. Germline V gene lookup returns CDR1 LGHNA and CDR2 YSLEER. CDR3 residues: CASSFTSTGIDEKLFF. The CDR3 bases are TGCGCCAGCAGTTTCACGTCGACAGGGATTGATGAAAAACTGTTTTTT.

V and J are TRBV9 and TRBJ2-7; 10 bases are shared with TRBD1. This CDR3 is 14 amino acids long. Germline V CDR1 and CDR2: SGDLS, YYNGEE. The CDR3 coding sequence is TGTGCAGCAGCGGCCGGGACAGGGGACTACGAGCAGTACTTC. It codes for CAAAAGTGDYEQYF. The complete variable domain, with remaining parts taken from reference TRBV9 and TRBJ2-7, reads DSGVTQTPKHLITATGQRVTLRCSPRSGDLSVYWYQQSLDQGLQFLIQYYNGEERAKGNILERFSAQQFPDLHSELNLSSLELGDSALYFCAAAAGTGDYEQYFGPGTRLTVT.

The rearrangement joins TRBV24-1 to TRBJ2-1; TRBD2 matches 14 bases. Trimming cost V 11 bases and J 12 bases; bases outside gene matches: 17. CDR1 is KGHDR and CDR2 is SFDVKD in the germline V gene. The CDR3 is 16 amino acids. Here the CDR3 DNA reads TGTGCCATCGAGGCGGGACTAGCGGGGGCCTATCAGGGGCAGTTCTTC. Its translation is CAIEAGLAGAYQGQFF.

V is TRBV29-1 and J is TRBJ2-3; the D is unclear. There are 12 residues in the CDR3. Germline CDR1 SQVTM, CDR2 ANQGSEA. Between the trimmed V and J ends, which lost 5 bases and 3 bases, there was a span of 9 bases. DNA of the CDR3: TGCAGCGTTTTGACGACGACAGATACGCAGTATTTT. The encoded protein is CSVLTTTDTQYF.

This clonotype has a handful of counts. J is TRBJ2-7 and V is TRBV9, with TRBD2 identical over 8 bases. The V gene's germline CDR1 is SGDLS and CDR2 YYNGEE. The CDR3 covers 15 residues. V lost 0 bases and J lost 3; bases outside the gene matches: 5. CDR3 amino acids: CASSVGISGIYEQYF. The CDR3 DNA is TGTGCCAGCAGCGTAGGGATTAGCGGGATCTACGAGCAGTACTTC.

The chain links TRBV25-1 to TRBJ1-1; TRBD1 is a possible D gene (5 bases). This CDR3 has 15 residues. Trimming took off 5 bases at V and 2 bases at J, with 15 bases between the two ends. Germline V gene lookup returns CDR1 MGHDK and CDR2 SYGVNS. Written as DNA, the CDR3 is TGTGCCAGCAGTCCCGACGGCAGGGTAAACACTGAAGCTTTCTTT. Its protein is CASSPDGRVNTEAFF.

V is TRBV5-4 and J is TRBJ2-7; D remains ambiguous. V lost 2 bases and J lost 4, with 28 bases in between. From germline, CDR1 is SGHNT and CDR2 YYREEE (reference sequence). The CDR3 sequence is 19 residues long. CDR3 residues: CASSFRALRTSVWGYEQYF. The CDR3 coding sequence is TGTGCCAGCAGCTTTAGGGCATTACGGACGAGCGTTTGGGGATACGAGCAGTACTTC. Using reference TRBV5-4 and TRBJ2-7 for the parts outside the CDR3, the full variable domain is ETGVTQSPTHLIKTRGQQVTLRCSSQSGHNTVSWYQQALGQGPQFIFQYYREEENGRGNFPPRFSGLQFPNYSSELNVNALELDDSALYLCASSFRALRTSVWGYEQYFGPGTRLTVT.

V is TRBV2 and J is TRBJ2-2, with a tentative D call TRBD1 (5 bases). V was shortened by 6 bases and J by 3 bases, with 8 bases between the two germline ends. The CDR3 extends over 13 amino acids. Germline V gene sequence: CDR1 SNHLY, CDR2 FYNNEI. The CDR3 loop is CASRGQDTGELFF. The CDR3, as DNA: TGTGCCAGCAGAGGACAAGACACCGGGGAGCTGTTTTTT.

The V call is TRBV2, the J call TRBJ2-2; D is undetermined. Trimming cost V 1 base and J 2 bases, with 8 bases left between them. Germline CDR1 and CDR2: SNHLY and FYNNEI. The CDR3 loop spans 15 amino acids. In nucleotides, the CDR3 is TGTGCCAGCAGTGAAGACGGTGGTAACACCGGGGAGCTGTTTTTT. It translates to CASSEDGGNTGELFF.

This chain links TRBV29-1 with TRBJ1-1; TRBD1 is a possible D gene (5 bases). Germline V lookup: CDR1 SQVTM, CDR2 ANQGSEA. The CDR3 length is 14 residues. CDR3 nucleotide sequence: TGCAGTGCTAGAGTGGTCGGGGCTGGCACTGAAGCTTTCTTT. It encodes CSARVVGAGTEAFF. The variable domain in full, with the rest retrieved from reference TRBV29-1 and TRBJ1-1, is SAVISQKPSRDICQRGTSLTIQCQVDSQVTMMFWYRQQPGQSLTLIATANQGSEATYESGFVIDKFPISRPNLTFSTLTVSNMSPEDSSIYLCSARVVGAGTEAFFGQGTRLTVV.

This clonotype was detected once. One junction end does not reproduce the germline sequence, and a read error may be involved. The chain links TRBV15 to TRBJ1-1; D gene unclear. The V gene's germline CDR1 is LNHNV and CDR2 YYDKDF (reference sequence). The CDR3 consists of 13 residues. The DNA for the CDR3 is TGTGCCTTTATCAGAGGAGGGAACACTGACGCTTTCTTT. Translating it yields CAFIRGGNTDAFF.

This sequence joins TRBV20-1 and TRBJ1-4; D may be TRBD1 (5 bases). The CDR3 loop spans 12 amino acids. V was cut by 3 bases and J by 7 bases, with 9 bases left in between. The germline V gene encodes CDR1 DFQATT and CDR2 SNEGSKA (reference sequence). The DNA for the CDR3 is TGCAGTGCTAGTGAGACAGCTGAAAAACTGTTTTTT. Translation gives CSASETAEKLFF.

The rearrangement joins TRBV9 to TRBJ1-1, with D perhaps TRBD1 (6 bases). Germline CDR1 is SGDLS and CDR2 is YYNGEE. With 4 bases removed from V and 1 base from J, the gap between germline ends came to 8 bases. The CDR3 spans 13 residues. The CDR3 loop is CASSKTGNTEAFF. DNA of the CDR3: TGTGCCAGCAGCAAGACAGGGAACACTGAAGCTTTCTTT. The whole variable domain, filled in from reference TRBV9 and TRBJ1-1, reads DSGVTQTPKHLITATGQRVTLRCSPRSGDLSVYWYQQSLDQGLQFLIQYYNGEERAKGNILERFSAQQFPDLHSELNLSSLELGDSALYFCASSKTGNTEAFFGQGTRLTVV.

The rearrangement joins TRBV5-4 to TRBJ2-3; the match to TRBD2 covers 16 bases. The CDR3 is 18 amino acids. Germline trimming cut 4 bases from V and 0 bases from J; bases unmatched to any gene: 5. Germline V lookup: CDR1 SGHNT, CDR2 YYREEE (reference sequence). The CDR3 region has the DNA TGTGCCAGCAGCCCCGGGACTAGCGGGAGGGGTAGCACAGATACGCAGTATTTT. Translation gives CASSPGTSGRGSTDTQYF.

This clonotype has a single count. The gene calls are TRBV5-6 and TRBJ1-3, with a tentative D call TRBD1 (6 bases). There are 18 residues in the CDR3. Germline V gives CDR1 SGHDT, CDR2 YYEEEE. V lost 4 bases and J lost 3, with 23 bases in between. This chain's CDR3 is CASSLGPGQRDFGNTIYF. The CDR3 DNA sequence: TGTGCCAGCAGCCTCGGACCGGGACAACGGGACTTTGGAAACACCATATATTTT. Based on the CDR3 plus reference TRBV5-6 and TRBJ1-3, the full variable domain is DAGVTQSPTHLIKTRGQQVTLRCSPKSGHDTVSWYQQALGQGPQFIFQYYEEEERQRGNFPDRFSGHQFPNYSSELNVNALLLGDSALYLCASSLGPGQRDFGNTIYFGEGSWLTVV.

The V call is TRBV7-2, the J call TRBJ2-7, with 8 bases matching TRBD2. V lost 6 bases to trimming and J lost 2 bases; unmatched junction nucleotides: 6. Germline CDR1 reads SGHTA; CDR2 reads FQGNSA. This CDR3 has 14 residues. CDR3 coding DNA: TGTGCCAGCAGTTCGATACTAGCGGCCTACGAGCAGTACTTC. Translating gives CASSSILAAYEQYF.